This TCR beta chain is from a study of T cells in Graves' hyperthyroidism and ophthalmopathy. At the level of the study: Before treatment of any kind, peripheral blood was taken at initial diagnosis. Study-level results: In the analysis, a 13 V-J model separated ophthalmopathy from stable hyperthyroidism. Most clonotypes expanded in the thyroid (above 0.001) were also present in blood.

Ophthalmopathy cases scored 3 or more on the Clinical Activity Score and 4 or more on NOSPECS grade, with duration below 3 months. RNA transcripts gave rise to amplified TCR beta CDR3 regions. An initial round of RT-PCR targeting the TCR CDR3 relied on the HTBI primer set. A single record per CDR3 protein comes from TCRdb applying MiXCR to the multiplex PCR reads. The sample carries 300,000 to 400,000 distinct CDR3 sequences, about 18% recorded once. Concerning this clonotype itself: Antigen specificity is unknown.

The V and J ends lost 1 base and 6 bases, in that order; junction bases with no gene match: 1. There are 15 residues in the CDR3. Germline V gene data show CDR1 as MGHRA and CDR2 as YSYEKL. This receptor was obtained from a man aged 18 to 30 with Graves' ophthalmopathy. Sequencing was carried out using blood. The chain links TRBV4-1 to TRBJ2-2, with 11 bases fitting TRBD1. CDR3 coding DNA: TGCGCCAGCAGCCAAGCGGGACAGGGGGCCGGGGAGCTGTTTTTT. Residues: CASSQAGQGAGELFF.